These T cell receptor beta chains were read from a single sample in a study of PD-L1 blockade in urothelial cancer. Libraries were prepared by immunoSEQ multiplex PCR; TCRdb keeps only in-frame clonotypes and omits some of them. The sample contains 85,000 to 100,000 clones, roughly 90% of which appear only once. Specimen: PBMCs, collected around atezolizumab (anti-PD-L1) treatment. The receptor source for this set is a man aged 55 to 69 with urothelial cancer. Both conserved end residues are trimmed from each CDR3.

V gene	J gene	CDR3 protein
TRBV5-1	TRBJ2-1	ASSPGTSGSLGYNEQF
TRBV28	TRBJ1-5	ASSFPQLNQPQH
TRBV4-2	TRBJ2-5	ASSQDFSGGAVAETQY
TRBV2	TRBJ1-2	ASSVPGEGNYGYT
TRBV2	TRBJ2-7	ASIPPGGEQY
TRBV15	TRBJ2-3	ATSNRAESPRTQY
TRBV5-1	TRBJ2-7	ASSHSAGSEDEQY
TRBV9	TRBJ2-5	ASSVAGGLGETQY
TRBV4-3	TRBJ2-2	ASSQRSVEAIHPGELF
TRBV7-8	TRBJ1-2	ASTEGGTAYGYT
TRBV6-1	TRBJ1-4	ASSSQGGTNEKLF
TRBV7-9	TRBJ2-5	ASSLSRDQETQY
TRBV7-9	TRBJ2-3	ASSPTSGGTDTQY
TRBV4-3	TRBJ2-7	ASSQEGTGLYEQY
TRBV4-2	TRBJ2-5	ASSPRTQGKETQY